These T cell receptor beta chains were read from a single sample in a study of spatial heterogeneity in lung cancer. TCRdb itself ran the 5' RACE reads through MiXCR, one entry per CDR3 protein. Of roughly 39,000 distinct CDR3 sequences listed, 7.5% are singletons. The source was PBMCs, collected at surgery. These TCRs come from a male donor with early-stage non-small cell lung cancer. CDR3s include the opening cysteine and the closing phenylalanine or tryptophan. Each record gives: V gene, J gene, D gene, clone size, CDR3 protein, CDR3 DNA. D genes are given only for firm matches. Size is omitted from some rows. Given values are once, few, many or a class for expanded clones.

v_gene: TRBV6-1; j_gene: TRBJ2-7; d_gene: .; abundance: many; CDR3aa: CASSPTGTPSREQYF; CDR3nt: TGTGCCAGTTCGCCGACCGGGACACCCTCTAGGGAGCAGTACTTC
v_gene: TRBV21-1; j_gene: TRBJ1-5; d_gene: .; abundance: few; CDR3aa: CASSRGHF; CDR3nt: TGTGCCAGCAGCAGGGGGCATTTT
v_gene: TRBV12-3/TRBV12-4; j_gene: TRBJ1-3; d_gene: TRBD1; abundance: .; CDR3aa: CASSAIQGEENTIYF; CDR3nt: TGTGCCAGCAGCGCTATTCAGGGGGAAGAGAACACCATATATTTT
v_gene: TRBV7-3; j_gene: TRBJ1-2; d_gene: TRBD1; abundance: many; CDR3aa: CASSLYGQDNGYTF; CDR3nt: TGTGCCAGCAGCTTATACGGACAGGATAATGGCTACACCTTC
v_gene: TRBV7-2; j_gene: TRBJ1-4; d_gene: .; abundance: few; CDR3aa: CASSLVGTLNEKLFF; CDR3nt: TGTGCCAGCAGCTTAGTAGGGACCCTTAATGAAAAACTGTTTTTT
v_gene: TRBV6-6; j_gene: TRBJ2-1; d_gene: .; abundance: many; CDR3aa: CASSEARYNEQFF; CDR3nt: TGTGCCAGCAGCGAAGCGAGGTACAATGAGCAGTTCTTC
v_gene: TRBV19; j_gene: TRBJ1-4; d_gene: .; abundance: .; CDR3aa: CASSLTATNEKLFF; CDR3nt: TGTGCCAGTAGTTTGACAGCAACTAATGAAAAACTGTTTTTT
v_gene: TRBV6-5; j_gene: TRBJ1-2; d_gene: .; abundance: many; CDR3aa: CASRVSYQGFAYGYTF; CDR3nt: TGTGCCAGCAGAGTCTCGTATCAGGGTTTCGCCTATGGCTACACCTTC
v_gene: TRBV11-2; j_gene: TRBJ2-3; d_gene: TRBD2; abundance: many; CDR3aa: CASSLLAGIGTDTQYF; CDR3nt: TGTGCCAGCAGCTTGTTAGCGGGGATCGGAACAGATACGCAGTATTTT
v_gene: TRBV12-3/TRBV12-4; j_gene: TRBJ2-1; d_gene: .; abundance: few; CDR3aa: CASSRSGGRDEQFF; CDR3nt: TGTGCCAGCAGTCGATCCGGGGGAAGGGATGAGCAGTTCTTC
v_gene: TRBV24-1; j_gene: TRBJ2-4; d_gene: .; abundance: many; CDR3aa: CATSDLGRGLAKNIQYF; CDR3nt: TGTGCCACCAGTGATTTGGGGCGGGGTCTAGCCAAAAACATTCAGTACTTC
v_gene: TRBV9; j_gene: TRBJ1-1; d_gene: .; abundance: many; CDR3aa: CASSVDGTSEAFF; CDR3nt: TGTGCCAGCAGCGTAGATGGTACAAGTGAAGCTTTCTTT
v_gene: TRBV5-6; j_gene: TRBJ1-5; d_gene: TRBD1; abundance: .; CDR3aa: CASSFGDRGNQPQHF; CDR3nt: TGTGCCAGCAGCTTCGGGGACAGGGGGAATCAGCCCCAGCATTTT
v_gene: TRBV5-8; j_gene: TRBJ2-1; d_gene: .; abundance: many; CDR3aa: CASSFGGRNNEQFF; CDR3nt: TGTGCCAGCAGCTTTGGGGGGCGTAACAATGAGCAGTTCTTC
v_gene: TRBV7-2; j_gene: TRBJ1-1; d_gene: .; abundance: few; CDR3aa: CASSPRYPRTEAFF; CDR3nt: TGTGCCAGCAGCCCCCGGTATCCGCGGACTGAAGCTTTCTTT
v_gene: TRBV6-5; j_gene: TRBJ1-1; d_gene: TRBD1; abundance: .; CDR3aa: CASSYDISSGTGKNF; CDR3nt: TGTGCCAGCAGTTACGATATCTCATCCGGGACAGGGAAGAACTTT
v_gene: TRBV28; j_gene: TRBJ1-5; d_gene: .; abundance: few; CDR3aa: CASSSFLLPQHF; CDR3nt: TGTGCCAGCAGTTCATTCCTCCTGCCCCAGCATTTT
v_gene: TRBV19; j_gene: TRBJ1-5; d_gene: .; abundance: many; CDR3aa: CASSIVGTRSGNQPQHF; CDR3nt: TGTGCCAGTAGTATAGTAGGCACCCGATCAGGCAATCAGCCCCAGCATTTT
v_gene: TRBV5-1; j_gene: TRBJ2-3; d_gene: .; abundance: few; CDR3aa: CASRDADTQYF; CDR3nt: TGCGCCAGCAGGGACGCAGATACGCAGTATTTT
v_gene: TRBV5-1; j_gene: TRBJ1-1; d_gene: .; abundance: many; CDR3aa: CASSLESSTEAFF; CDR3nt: TGCGCCAGCAGCTTGGAAAGCAGCACTGAAGCTTTCTTT
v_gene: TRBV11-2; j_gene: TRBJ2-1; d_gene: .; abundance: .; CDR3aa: CASSLDQGPYNEQFF; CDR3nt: TGTGCCAGCAGCCTCGACCAGGGACCTTACAATGAGCAGTTCTTC
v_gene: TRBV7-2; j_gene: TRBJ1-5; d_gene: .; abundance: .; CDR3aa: CASSAGILNQPQHF; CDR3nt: TGTGCCAGCAGCGCAGGGATTCTTAATCAGCCCCAGCATTTT
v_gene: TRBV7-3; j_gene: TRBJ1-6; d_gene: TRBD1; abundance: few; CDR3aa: CASSQGQGHSPLHF; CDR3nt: TGTGCCAGCAGCCAAGGACAGGGGCATTCACCCCTCCACTTT
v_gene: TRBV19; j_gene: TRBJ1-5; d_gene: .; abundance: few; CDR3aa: CASSTGYWSNQPQHF; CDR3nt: TGTGCCAGTAGTACAGGGTACTGGAGCAATCAGCCCCAGCATTTT
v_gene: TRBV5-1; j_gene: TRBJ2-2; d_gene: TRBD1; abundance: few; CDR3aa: CASSLGRDRANTGELFF; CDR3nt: TGCGCCAGCAGCTTGGGTCGGGACAGGGCGAACACCGGGGAGCTGTTTTTT
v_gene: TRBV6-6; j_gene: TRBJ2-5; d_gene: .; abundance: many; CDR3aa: CASSSHQAYRAEQYF; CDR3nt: TGTGCCAGCAGTTCCCATCAAGCCTACAGGGCCGAACAGTACTTC
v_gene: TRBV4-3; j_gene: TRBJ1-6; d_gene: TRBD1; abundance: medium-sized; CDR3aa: CASSQGQGFFNSPLHF; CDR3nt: TGCGCCAGCAGCCAAGGACAGGGTTTTTTTAATTCACCCCTCCACTTT
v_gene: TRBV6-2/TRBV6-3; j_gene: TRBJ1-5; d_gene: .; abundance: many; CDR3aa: CASTEARGRNQPQHF; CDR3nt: TGTGCCAGCACCGAAGCTCGGGGGCGAAATCAGCCCCAGCATTTT
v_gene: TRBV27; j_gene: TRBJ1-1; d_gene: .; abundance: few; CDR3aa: CASSFSRGTEAFF; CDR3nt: TGTGCCAGCAGTTTTTCGCGGGGCACTGAAGCTTTCTTT
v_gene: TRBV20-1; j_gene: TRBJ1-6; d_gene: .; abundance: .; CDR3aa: CSASQQGSSPLHF; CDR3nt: TGCAGTGCGAGCCAACAGGGTTCTTCACCCCTCCACTTT
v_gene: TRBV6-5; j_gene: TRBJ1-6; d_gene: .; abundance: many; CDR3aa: CASHREYNSPLHF; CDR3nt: TGTGCTTCTCACCGAGAGTATAATTCACCCCTCCACTTT
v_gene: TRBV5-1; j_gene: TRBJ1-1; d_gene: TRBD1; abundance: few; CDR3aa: CASSLTFSGGPNTEAFF; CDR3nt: TGCGCCAGCAGCTTGACCTTTTCAGGGGGACCCAACACTGAAGCTTTCTTT
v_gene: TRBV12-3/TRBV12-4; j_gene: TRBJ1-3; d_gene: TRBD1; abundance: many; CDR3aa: CASSLQGVSGNTIYF; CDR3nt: TGTGCCAGCAGTTTACAGGGGGTCTCTGGAAACACCATATATTTT